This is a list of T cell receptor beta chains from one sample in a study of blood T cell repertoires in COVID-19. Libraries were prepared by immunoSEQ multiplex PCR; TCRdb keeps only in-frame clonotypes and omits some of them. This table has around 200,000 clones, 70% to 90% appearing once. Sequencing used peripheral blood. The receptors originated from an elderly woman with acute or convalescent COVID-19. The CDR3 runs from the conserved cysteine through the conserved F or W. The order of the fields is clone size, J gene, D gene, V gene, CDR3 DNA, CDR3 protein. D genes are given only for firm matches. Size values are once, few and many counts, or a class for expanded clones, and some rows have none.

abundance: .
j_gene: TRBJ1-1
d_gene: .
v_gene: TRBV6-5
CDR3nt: TGTGCCAGCAGCGTGTCTTGGGGGCTGAACACTGAAGCTTTCTTT
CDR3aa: CASSVSWGLNTEAFF

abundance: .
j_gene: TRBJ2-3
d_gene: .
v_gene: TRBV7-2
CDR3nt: TGTGCCAGCAGCTTAGGAGGAGCGGGTAGCACAGATACGCAGTATTTT
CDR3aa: CASSLGGAGSTDTQYF

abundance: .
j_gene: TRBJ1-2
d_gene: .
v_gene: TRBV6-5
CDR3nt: TGTGCCAGCAGTCTGGACTCTAACTATGGCTACACCTTC
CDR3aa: CASSLDSNYGYTF

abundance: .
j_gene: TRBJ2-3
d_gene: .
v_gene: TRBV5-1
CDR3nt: TGCGCCAGCAGCTTGGGGGCAGGGATTAGCACAGATACGCAGTATTTT
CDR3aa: CASSLGAGISTDTQYF

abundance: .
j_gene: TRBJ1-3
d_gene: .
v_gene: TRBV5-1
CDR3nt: TGCGCCAGCAGCTTTACGACACCCACTGGAAACACCATATATTTT
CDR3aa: CASSFTTPTGNTIYF

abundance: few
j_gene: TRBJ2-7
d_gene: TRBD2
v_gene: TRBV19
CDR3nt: TGTGCCAGTAGTATCACTGCGGGAGTGCAGTACGAGCAGTACTTC
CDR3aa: CASSITAGVQYEQYF

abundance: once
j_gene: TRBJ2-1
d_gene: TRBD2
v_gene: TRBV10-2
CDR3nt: TGCGCCAGCAGTGGTCCCGGGACTAGCGGCTACAATGAGCAGTTCTTC
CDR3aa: CASSGPGTSGYNEQFF

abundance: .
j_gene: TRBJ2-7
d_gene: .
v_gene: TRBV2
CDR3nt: TGTGCCAGCAGTGAACGCAGGGGGACTGACGAGCAGTACTTC
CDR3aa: CASSERRGTDEQYF

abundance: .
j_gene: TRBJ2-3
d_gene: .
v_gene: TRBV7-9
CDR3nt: TGTGCCAGCAGCTTACAAGCCGATACGCAGTATTTT
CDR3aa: CASSLQADTQYF

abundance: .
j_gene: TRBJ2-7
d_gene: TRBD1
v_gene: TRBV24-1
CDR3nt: TGTGCCACCAGTGATTACGGGACAGGGACATACGAGCAGTACTTC
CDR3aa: CATSDYGTGTYEQYF

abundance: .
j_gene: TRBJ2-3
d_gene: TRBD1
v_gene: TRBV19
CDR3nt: TGTGCCAGTAGAACACAGGGGCCAGATACGCAGTATTTT
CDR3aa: CASRTQGPDTQYF

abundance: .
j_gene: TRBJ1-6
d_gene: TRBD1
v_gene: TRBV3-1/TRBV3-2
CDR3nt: TGTGCCAGCAGTGACAGGGGCGACAATTCACCCCTCCACTTT
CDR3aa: CASSDRGDNSPLHF

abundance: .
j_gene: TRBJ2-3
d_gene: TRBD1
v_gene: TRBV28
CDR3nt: TGTGCCAGCAGTTTTGAAGGCAGGGGGGATACGCAGTATTTT
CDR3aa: CASSFEGRGDTQYF

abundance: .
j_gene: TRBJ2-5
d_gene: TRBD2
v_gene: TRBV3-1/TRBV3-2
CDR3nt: TGTGCCAGCAGCGTGCCCGGACTAGGACCTGAGACCCAGTACTTC
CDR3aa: CASSVPGLGPETQYF

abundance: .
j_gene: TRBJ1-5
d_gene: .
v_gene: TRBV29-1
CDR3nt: TGCAGCGTGATCCGCACAGGCACCCTCGGCTTTCAGCCCCAGCATTTT
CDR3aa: CSVIRTGTLGFQPQHF

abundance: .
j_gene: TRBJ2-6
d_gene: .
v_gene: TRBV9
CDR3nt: TGTGCCAGCAGCGTAGAGGGGGCTGGGGCCAACGTCCTGACTTTC
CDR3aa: CASSVEGAGANVLTF

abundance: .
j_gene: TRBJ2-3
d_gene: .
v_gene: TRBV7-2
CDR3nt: TGTGCCAGCAGCTTAGCGTGGGCCACAGATACGCAGTATTTT
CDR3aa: CASSLAWATDTQYF

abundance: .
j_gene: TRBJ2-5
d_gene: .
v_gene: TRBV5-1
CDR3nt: TGCGCCAGCAACCCCGCGGGTGGTGAGACCCAGTACTTC
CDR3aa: CASNPAGGETQYF

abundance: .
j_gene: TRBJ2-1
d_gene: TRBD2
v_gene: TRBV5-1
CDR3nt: TGCGCCAGCAGCTTGGCACTAGCGGGGATGGTAGAGCAGTTCTTC
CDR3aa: CASSLALAGMVEQFF

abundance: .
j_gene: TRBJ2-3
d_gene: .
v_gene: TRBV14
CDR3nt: TGTGCCAGCAGCCAAGGAGGGTGGAGGACAGATACGCAGTATTTT
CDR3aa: CASSQGGWRTDTQYF

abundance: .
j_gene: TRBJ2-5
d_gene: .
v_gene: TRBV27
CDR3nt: TGTGCCAGCAGTTCGAGGAGCCAAGAGACCCAGTACTTC
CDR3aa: CASSSRSQETQYF

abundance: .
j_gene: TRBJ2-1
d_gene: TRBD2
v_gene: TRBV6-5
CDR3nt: TGTGCCAGCAGTTCGGGGGCGGGAGGGCCTTACAATGAGCAGTTCTTC
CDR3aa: CASSSGAGGPYNEQFF

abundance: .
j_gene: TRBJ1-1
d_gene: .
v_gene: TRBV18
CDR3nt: TGTGCCAGCTCACCACGCGACAGTGAAGCTTTCTTT
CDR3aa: CASSPRDSEAFF

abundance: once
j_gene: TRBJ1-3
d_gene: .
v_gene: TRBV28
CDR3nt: TGTGCCAGCAGTTTTTCGGGAAGGAGAGGAAACACCATATATTTT
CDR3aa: CASSFSGRRGNTIYF

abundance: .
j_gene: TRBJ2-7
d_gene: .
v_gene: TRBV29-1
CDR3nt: TGCAGCGTCCGTCCCGGGACTGACCCCTACGAGCAGTACTTC
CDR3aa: CSVRPGTDPYEQYF

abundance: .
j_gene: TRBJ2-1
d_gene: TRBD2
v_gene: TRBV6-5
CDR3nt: TGTGCCAGCAGTTACCGGGGGGAATCGTTCTTC
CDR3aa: CASSYRGESFF

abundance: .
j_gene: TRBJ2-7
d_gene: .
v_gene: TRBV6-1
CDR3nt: TGTGCCAGCAGTGAAAGCTGGAGGGTTGGGGCCCCCTACGAGCAGTACTTC
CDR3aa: CASSESWRVGAPYEQYF

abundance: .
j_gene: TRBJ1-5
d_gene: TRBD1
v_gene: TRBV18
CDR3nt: TGTGCCAGCTCACCGGGACAGGGCGGTCAGCCCCAGCATTTT
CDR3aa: CASSPGQGGQPQHF

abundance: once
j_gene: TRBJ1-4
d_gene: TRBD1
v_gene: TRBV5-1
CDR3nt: TGCGCCAGCAGCTTGACAGGGGACGATTTTGAAAAACTGTTTTTT
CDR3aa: CASSLTGDDFEKLFF

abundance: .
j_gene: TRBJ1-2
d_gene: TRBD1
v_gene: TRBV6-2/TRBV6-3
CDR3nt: TGTGCCAGCAGTTCAGAACAGGGGAGGAACTATGGCTACACCTTC
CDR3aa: CASSSEQGRNYGYTF

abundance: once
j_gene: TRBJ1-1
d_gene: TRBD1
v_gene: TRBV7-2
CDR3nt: TGTGCCAGCAGCTTTTTTGGACAGGGGTTAGCTGGGGCTTTCTTT
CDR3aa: CASSFFGQGLAGAFF

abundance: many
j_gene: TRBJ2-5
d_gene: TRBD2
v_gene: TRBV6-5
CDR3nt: TGTGCCAGCAGCCTTTCTAGCGGGATCCAAGAGACCCAGTACTTC
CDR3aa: CASSLSSGIQETQYF

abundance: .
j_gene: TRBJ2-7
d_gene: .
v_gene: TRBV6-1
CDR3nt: TGTGCCAGCAGTGAAGTATCAGGGAGGAGATCCTACGAGCAGTACTTC
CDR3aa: CASSEVSGRRSYEQYF

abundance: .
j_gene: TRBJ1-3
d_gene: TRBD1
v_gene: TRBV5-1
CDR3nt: TGCGCCAGCAGCTTCGGACAGGGCTTCGGAAACACCATATATTTT
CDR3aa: CASSFGQGFGNTIYF

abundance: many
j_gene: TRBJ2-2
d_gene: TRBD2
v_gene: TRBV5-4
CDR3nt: TGTGCCAGCAGCAGGGGACTAGCGGAGAACACCGGGGAGCTGTTTTTT
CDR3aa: CASSRGLAENTGELFF

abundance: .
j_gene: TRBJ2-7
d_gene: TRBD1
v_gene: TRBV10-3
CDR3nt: TGTGCCATCAGTGAGTCGGGGCAGGGGGCTAACGAGCAGTACTTC
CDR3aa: CAISESGQGANEQYF

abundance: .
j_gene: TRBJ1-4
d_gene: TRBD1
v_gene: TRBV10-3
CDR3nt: TGTGCCATCGGAGGGGGCCCCTCAACTAATGAAAAACTGTTTTTT
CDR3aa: CAIGGGPSTNEKLFF

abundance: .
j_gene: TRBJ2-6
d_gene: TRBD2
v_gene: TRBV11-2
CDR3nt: TGTGCCAGCAGCGGGACTAGCGGGAGATTCTCTGGGGCCAACGTCCTGACTTTC
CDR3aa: CASSGTSGRFSGANVLTF

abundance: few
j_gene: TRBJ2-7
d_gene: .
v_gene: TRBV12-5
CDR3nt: TGTGCTAGTGGGCGCGGGTCTCGGGGATCCTACGAGCAGTACTTC
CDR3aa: CASGRGSRGSYEQYF

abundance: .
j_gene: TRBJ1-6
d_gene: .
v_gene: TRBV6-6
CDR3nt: TGTGCCAGCAGACCCCCTTCCGGGGTTGGGTCACCCCTCCACTTT
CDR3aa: CASRPPSGVGSPLHF

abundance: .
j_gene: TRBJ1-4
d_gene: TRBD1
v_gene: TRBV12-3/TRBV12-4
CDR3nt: TGTGCCAGCAGAGGACAGGTAGGAGAAAAACTGTTTTTT
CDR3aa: CASRGQVGEKLFF

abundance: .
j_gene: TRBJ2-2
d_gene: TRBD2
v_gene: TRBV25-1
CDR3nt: TGTGCCAGCAGTGAACTCGGGACTAGCGGTACTTCCGGGGAGCTGTTTTTT
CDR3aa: CASSELGTSGTSGELFF

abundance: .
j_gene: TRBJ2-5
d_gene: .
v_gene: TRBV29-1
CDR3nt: TGCAGCGTTGCCCCTAGGACTGAAGAGACCCAGTACTTC
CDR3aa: CSVAPRTEETQYF

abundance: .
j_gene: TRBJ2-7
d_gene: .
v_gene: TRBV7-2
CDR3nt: TGTGCCAGCAGCTTACCGGAACCCCACAGTCGCGAGCAGTACTTC
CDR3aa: CASSLPEPHSREQYF

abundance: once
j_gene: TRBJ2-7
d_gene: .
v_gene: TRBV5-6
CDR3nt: TGTGCCAGCAGCCAGAGCGGGCGAAGCTCCTACGAGCAGTACTTC
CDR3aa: CASSQSGRSSYEQYF

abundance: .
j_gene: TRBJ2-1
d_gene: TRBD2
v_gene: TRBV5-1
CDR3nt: TGCGCCAGCACCACGACTAGCGGGAGTGATGAGCAGTTCTTC
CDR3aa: CASTTTSGSDEQFF

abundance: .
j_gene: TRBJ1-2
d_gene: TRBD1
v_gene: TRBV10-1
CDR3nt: TGCGCCAGCAGTGAGAACGGGACAGTACAGGATGGCTACACCTTC
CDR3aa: CASSENGTVQDGYTF

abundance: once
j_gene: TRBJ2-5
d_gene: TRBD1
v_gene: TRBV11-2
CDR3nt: TGTGCCAGCAGCTTAGGACAGGGGGCGATCGGAGAGACCCAGTACTTC
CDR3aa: CASSLGQGAIGETQYF

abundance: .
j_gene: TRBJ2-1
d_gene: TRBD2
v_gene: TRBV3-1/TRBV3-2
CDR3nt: TGTGCCAGCAGCCGCCCTCCGGGACTAGCGGCCAATGAGCAGTTCTTC
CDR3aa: CASSRPPGLAANEQFF

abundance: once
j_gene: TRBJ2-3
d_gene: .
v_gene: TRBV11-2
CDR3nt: TGTGCCAGCAGCTTAGTCCGCCGGGGAGGAGTGGGAGGCACAGATACGCAGTATTTT
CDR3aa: CASSLVRRGGVGGTDTQYF